These 15 T cell receptor beta chains were all obtained from the same sample, sequenced in a study of shared clonotypes between healthy human individuals. Here immunoSEQ multiplex PCR was the method, and the copy in TCRdb shows in-frame clones only, minus some. The repertoire consists of about 2.1 million clones, with roughly 95% occurring once and the leading ten covering about 1.7%. Only CD45RO-negative cells positively selected for CCR7 counted as naive CD8 cells, so terminally differentiated effector memory CD45RA+ cells were excluded. Sequenced material: naive CD8+ T cells from PBMCs. The source of these receptors is a young man in good health. Some clones in this sample may be carry-over from other donors' samples.

Only one count was recorded for this clone. This chain joins TRBV7-9 and TRBJ1-2; no firm D call. The length of the CDR3 is 12 residues. Germline V gene lookup returns CDR1 SEHNR and CDR2 FQNEAQ (reference sequence). The V and J ends lost 2 bases and 4 bases respectively, with 5 bases between them. CDR3 protein: CASSLNSYGYTF. The CDR3 DNA reads as TGTGCCAGCAGCTTAAACAGCTATGGCTACACCTTC.

This clone was seen a few times. The chain carries TRBV29-1 and TRBJ1-2, with 9 bases fitting TRBD1. V lost 0 bases, J lost 4 bases, and 9 bases stayed unmatched. Germline loops: CDR1 SQVTM, CDR2 ANQGSEA. The CDR3 loop spans 16 amino acids. In DNA, the CDR3 is TGCAGCGTTGAAGAATGGGGGGACAGGGAAGGCTATGGCTACACCTTC. Its translation is CSVEEWGDREGYGYTF.

The gene calls are TRBV27 and TRBJ2-2; D gene ambiguous. The length of the CDR3 is 13 residues. From germline, CDR1 is MNHEY and CDR2 SMNVEV (reference sequence). V lost 4 bases and J lost 5, with 8 bases in between. Here the CDR3 DNA reads TGTGCCAGCAGTTCCCATATAACCGGGGAGCTGTTTTTT. Translating it yields CASSSHITGELFF.

The gene calls are TRBV18 and TRBJ2-7; D is uncertain. The CDR3 covers 13 residues. Trimming stripped 2 bases from V and 3 bases from J, with 8 bases between. Germline V gives CDR1 KGHSH, CDR2 LQKENI. CDR3 DNA sequence: TGTGCCAGCTCACCAACGGTTCTCTACGAGCAGTACTTC. As protein: CASSPTVLYEQYF.

The genes are TRBV25-1 and TRBJ1-6; D is ambiguous. CDR3 size: 15 residues. Germline values: CDR1 MGHDK, CDR2 SYGVNS. The V and J ends lost 1 base and 7 bases respectively, with 11 bases between them. The CDR3 nucleotides are TGTGCCAGCAGTGAATTTGGGGTACAGAATTCACCCCTCCACTTT. Encoded protein: CASSEFGVQNSPLHF.

This chain joins TRBV28 and TRBJ2-7; 9 bases match TRBD1. Germline V gene data show CDR1 as MDHEN and CDR2 as SYDVKM. V trimming: 7 bases; J trimming: 0 bases; junction bases outside the gene matches: 4. The CDR3 has 14 amino acids. The CDR3 loop reads CASTDRGGSYEQYF. The DNA for the CDR3 is TGTGCCAGCACCGACAGGGGGGGCTCCTACGAGCAGTACTTC. The whole variable domain, remainder taken from reference TRBV28 and TRBJ2-7, is DVKVTQSSRYLVKRTGEKVFLECVQDMDHENMFWYRQDPGLGLRLIYFSYDVKMKEKGDIPEGYSVSREKKERFSLILESASTNQTSMYLCASTDRGGSYEQYFGPGTRLTVT.

The V call is TRBV27, the J call TRBJ2-7; possibly TRBD1 for D (5 bases). Germline V gives CDR1 MNHEY, CDR2 SMNVEV (reference sequence). The CDR3 is made up of 14 amino acids. Trimming left V 5 bases short and J 2 bases short, with 13 bases between. Written as DNA, the CDR3 is TGTGCCAGCAGTCCAAGACCCAGGGCCTACGAGCAGTACTTC. Its translation is CASSPRPRAYEQYF.

This clone has just one count. The chain has TRBV27 and TRBJ2-1; D gene ambiguous. Germline CDR1 reads MNHEY; CDR2 reads SMNVEV (reference sequence). The V end lost 2 bases, the J end lost 1 base, and 9 bases lay between the germline ends. The CDR3 covers 15 residues. The CDR3 region has the DNA TGTGCCAGCAGTTTACTGAGTAGATCCTACAATGAGCAGTTCTTC. This encodes CASSLLSRSYNEQFF.

The chain combines TRBV27 with TRBJ1-4; TRBD1 agrees at 7 bases. V lost 10 bases and J lost 13; bases outside the gene matches: 12. The CDR3 loop spans 12 amino acids. CDR1 is MNHEY and CDR2 is SMNVEV in the germline V gene (reference sequence). For the CDR3, the DNA is TGTGCCACAGGGGGTGGGGCCAGAGGACTGTTTTTT. Translating it yields CATGGGARGLFF.

The J gene is TRBJ2-1, the V gene TRBV7-9; D perhaps matches TRBD2 (6 bases). This CDR3 has 16 residues. Germline V gene data show CDR1 as SEHNR and CDR2 as FQNEAQ (reference sequence). The germline V and J ends were trimmed by 5 bases and 7 bases, with 21 bases remaining between them. CDR3 nucleotides: TGTGCCAGCAGCGCATCCGGGACTTCCAGACGGAATGAGCAGTTCTTC. Translating gives CASSASGTSRRNEQFF. Filled out from reference TRBV7-9 and TRBJ2-1, the complete variable domain reads DTGVSQNPRHKITKRGQNVTFRCDPISEHNRLYWYRQTLGQGPEFLTYFQNEAQLEKSRLLSDRFSAERPKGSFSTLEIQRTEQGDSAMYLCASSASGTSRRNEQFFGPGTRLTVL.

The genes are TRBV5-6 and TRBJ2-1; D is possibly TRBD2 (6 bases). V was clipped by 5 bases and J by 8 bases, with 14 bases between them. Per germline, CDR1 SGHDT and CDR2 YYEEEE. There are 13 residues in the CDR3. CDR3 sequence reads: CASRMTSGDEQFF. CDR3 DNA sequence: TGTGCCAGCAGAATGACTAGTGGCGATGAGCAGTTCTTC.

The chain links TRBV29-1 to TRBJ2-2; the D gene is possibly TRBD1 (6 bases). With 2 bases removed from V and 6 bases from J, the gap between germline ends came to 22 bases. This CDR3 has 17 amino acids. CDR1 is SQVTM and CDR2 is ANQGSEA in the germline V gene. For the CDR3, the DNA is TGCAGCGTTGAATTGGGGGCGACCAGTAGCAGGGCCGGGGAGCTGTTTTTT. This sequence encodes CSVELGATSSRAGELFF.

The V gene is TRBV28, the J gene TRBJ2-5; tentatively, D is TRBD2 (7 bases). V was cut by 5 bases and J by 4 bases, with 17 bases left in between. Germline V gene sequence: CDR1 MDHEN, CDR2 SYDVKM. The CDR3 consists of 15 residues. The CDR3 DNA follows: TGTGCCAGCAGTACCTTCGAGGGGGGGCTAGAGACCCAGTACTTC. It translates to CASSTFEGGLETQYF.

This chain joins TRBV9 and TRBJ2-2; D is ambiguous. V gave up 3 bases and J gave up 4 bases, with 16 bases separating them. The CDR3 totals 16 residues. From germline, CDR1 is SGDLS and CDR2 YYNGEE. CDR3 nucleotides: TGTGCCAGCAGCGCTCGTGGCACGGGTGGCACCGGGGAGCTGTTTTTT. Translation gives CASSARGTGGTGELFF.

The chain joins TRBV11-3 to TRBJ2-3; 12 bases are a match to TRBD2. V was pared by 4 bases and J by 2 bases, with 4 bases of the junction left unmatched. The CDR3 has 16 residues. Per the germline V gene, CDR1 is SGHNT and CDR2 is YENEEA. The DNA of the CDR3 is TGTGCCAGCAGCTCGCGGACTAGCGGGGCCACAGATACGCAGTATTTT. Amino acids: CASSSRTSGATDTQYF.